Detailed here is one TCR beta chain. V gave up 4 bases and J gave up 5 bases; unmatched junction bases: 5. Germline-derived CDR1 and CDR2 are MGHRA and YSYEKL. This CDR3 comprises 14 residues. The source of the sample is a study of control samples from healthy donors and cancer patients. Sequencing was performed with immunoSEQ multiplex PCR; in TCRdb, only in-frame clones are kept and a portion is missing. The data contain 69,000 or so clones, around 93% of them singletons. Sample: blood. The V call is TRBV4-1, the J call TRBJ2-1, with 7 bases that match TRBD1. This sequence originates from a woman aged 30 to 39 in good health. CDR3 loop: CASSPFTGDNEQFF. In DNA form, the CDR3 reads TGCGCCAGCAGCCCTTTTACAGGGGACAATGAGCAGTTCTTC.